This TCR beta chain emerged from a study of glioma-infiltrating T cells listed by TCRdb under 2016. Regarding the complete study: The study sequenced TCR alpha- and beta-chain repertoires from glioma tissue, from non-neoplastic brain tissue and from matched peripheral blood mononuclear cells. To gauge divergence between tissue and blood T-cell populations, every tissue-infiltrating repertoire was compared against the peripheral blood repertoire from the same patient. Three low-grade glioma patients, seven or eight primary glioblastoma patients, and three non-glioma patients who contributed non-neoplastic brain tissue made up the paired cohort. General conclusions and limits of the study: Very few CDR3 sequences were shared between tissue and blood, attributed to high CDR3 diversity and limited sampling. Small numbers underpinned the group comparisons: roughly 8 glioblastoma patients, three low-grade glioma patients and three non-neoplastic patients. VJ-independent divergence between tissue and blood was found to be below expectation in non-neoplastic patients but above expectation in all gliomas, particularly low-grade gliomas.

TCR alpha and beta CDR3 regions were amplified with the iRepertoire nested amplicon-rescue multiplex PCR (arm-PCR) platform from RNA. For one-step reverse transcription and amplification, about 85-450 ng of tissue mRNA or PBMC total RNA was used as input. After bead purification, a secondary multiplex PCR added Illumina adapters, and libraries were gel-purified between 200 and 400 bp. Demultiplexing relied on internal 6-nucleotide barcodes carried by the libraries. Sequencing of the libraries was done on an Illumina MiSeq using 2x220 or 2x250 nucleotide paired-end reads. The study's own analysis went as follows. Paired reads were merged with FLASH 1.2.11 and aligned to the GRCh37 human genome with BWA-MEM before extracting TRA and TRB reads. An IMGT-derived reference of cassette sequences and CDR3 motifs, with pseudogenes included, was used for V and J assignment. Reads were translated in three frames, and productive CDR3s were defined as those with a C...FGXG motif and no stop codons. Unique combinations of V-J cassette pair and CDR3 amino acid sequence were defined as clonotypes. Hamming distance filtering was applied to reads, with thresholds set by the sequence error rate of each sample in mapped regions. The public reads were reprocessed in TCRdb via fastp at Q25 and MiXCR, keeping in-frame beta chains. Here each entry gathers all rows of one CDR3 protein and keeps the most common genes and DNA. TCRdb, not the original authors, processed these V and J calls. The sample table contains 84,000 or so distinct CDR3 sequences; only one count was recorded for 20% to 25% of them. The ten largest clones capture more than 6.5% of the sample.

V and J lose 6 bases and 1 base, and a span of 9 bases separates them. Taken from the germline V gene, the CDR1 and CDR2 loops are SNHLY and FYNNEI. From the cysteine up to the phenylalanine, the CDR3 has a length of 14 residues. Of the read, only the CDR3 DNA is kept; its 42 bases are in frame from base 1. As concerns this clonotype: What this receptor recognizes is not known. No base quality values were provided; no much bigger clone lies one nucleotide off.

The V and J segments used are TRBV2 and TRBJ2-2; a tentative D call is TRBD2 (5 bases match). The sample was glioma tissue, nonneoplastic brain tissue, or PBMCs (not recorded which). The source is a human donor with low-grade glioma or glioblastoma, undergoing nonglioma brain surgery, or in good health (not recorded which). DNA sequence: TGTGCCAGCAGGGGCGCGGGGAACACCGGGGAGCTGTTTTTT. This sequence encodes CASRGAGNTGELFF.